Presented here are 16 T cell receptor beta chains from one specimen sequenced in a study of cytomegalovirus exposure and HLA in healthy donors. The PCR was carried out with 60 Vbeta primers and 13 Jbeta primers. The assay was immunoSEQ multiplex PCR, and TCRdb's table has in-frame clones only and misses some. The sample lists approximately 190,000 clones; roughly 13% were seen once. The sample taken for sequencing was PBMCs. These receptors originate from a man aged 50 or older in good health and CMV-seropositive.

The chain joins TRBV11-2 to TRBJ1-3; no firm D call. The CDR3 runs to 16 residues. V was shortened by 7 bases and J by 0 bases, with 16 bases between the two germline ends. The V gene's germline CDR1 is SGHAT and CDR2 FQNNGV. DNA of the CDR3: TGTGCCAGCACCCCGTTGGCCCTGAACTCTGGAAACACCATATATTTT. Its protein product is CASTPLALNSGNTIYF.

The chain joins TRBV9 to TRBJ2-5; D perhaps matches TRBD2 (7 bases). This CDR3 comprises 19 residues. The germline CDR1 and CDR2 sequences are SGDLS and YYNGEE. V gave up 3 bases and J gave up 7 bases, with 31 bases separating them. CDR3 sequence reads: CASSASRGEGQTLIGTQYF. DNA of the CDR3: TGTGCCAGCAGCGCAAGTAGGGGGGAGGGACAAACGCTGATTGGGACCCAGTACTTC.

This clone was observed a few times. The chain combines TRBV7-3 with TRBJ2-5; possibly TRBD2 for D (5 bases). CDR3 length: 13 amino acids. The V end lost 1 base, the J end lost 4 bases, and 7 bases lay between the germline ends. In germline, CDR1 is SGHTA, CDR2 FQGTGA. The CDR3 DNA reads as TGTGCCAGCAGCTTAAGAGGGAGAGAGACCCAGTACTTC. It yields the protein CASSLRGRETQYF.

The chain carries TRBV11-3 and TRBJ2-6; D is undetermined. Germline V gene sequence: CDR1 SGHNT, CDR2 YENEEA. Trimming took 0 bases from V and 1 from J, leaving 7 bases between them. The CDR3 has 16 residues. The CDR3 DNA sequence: TGTGCCAGCAGCTTAGATATCAGGTCTGGGGCCAACGTCCTGACTTTC. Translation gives CASSLDIRSGANVLTF.

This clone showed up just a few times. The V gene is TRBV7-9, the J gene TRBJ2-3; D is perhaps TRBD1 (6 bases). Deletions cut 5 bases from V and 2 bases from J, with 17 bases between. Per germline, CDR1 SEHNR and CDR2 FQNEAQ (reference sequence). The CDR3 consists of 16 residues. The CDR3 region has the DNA TGTGCCAGCAGCATCTCGGACAGAACAACCACAGATACGCAGTATTTT. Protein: CASSISDRTTTDTQYF. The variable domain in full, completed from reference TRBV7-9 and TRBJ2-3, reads DTGVSQNPRHKITKRGQNVTFRCDPISEHNRLYWYRQTLGQGPEFLTYFQNEAQLEKSRLLSDRFSAERPKGSFSTLEIQRTEQGDSAMYLCASSISDRTTTDTQYFGPGTRLTVL.

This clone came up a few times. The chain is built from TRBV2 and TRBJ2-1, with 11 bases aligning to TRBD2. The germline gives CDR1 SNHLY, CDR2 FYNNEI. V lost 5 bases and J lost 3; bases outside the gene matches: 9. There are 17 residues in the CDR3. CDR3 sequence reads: CASSHRVAGGVYNEQFF. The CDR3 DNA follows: TGTGCCAGCAGTCACCGGGTAGCGGGGGGGGTCTACAATGAGCAGTTCTTC.

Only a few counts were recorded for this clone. The CDR3 here is CASSLEQVGDIQYF. For the CDR3, the DNA is TGTGCCAGCAGCTTAGAACAGGTTGGGGACATTCAGTACTTC. The chain is built from TRBV7-2 and TRBJ2-4; D might be TRBD1 (5 bases). CDR1 is SGHTA, CDR2 FQGNSA, per germline. The CDR3 is 14 residues long. The germline V and J ends were trimmed by 1 base and 8 bases, with 12 bases remaining between them.

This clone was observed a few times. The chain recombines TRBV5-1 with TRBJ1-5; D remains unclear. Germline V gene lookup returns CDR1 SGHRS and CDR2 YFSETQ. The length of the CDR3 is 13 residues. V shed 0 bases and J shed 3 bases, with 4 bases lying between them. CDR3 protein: CASSLGANQPQHF. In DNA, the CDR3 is TGCGCCAGCAGCTTGGGGGCCAATCAGCCCCAGCATTTT.

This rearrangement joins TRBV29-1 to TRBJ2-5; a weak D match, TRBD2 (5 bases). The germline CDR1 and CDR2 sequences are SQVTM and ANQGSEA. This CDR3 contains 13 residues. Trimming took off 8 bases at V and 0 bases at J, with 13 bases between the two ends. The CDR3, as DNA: TGCAGCTCCGCGGGTGGGAACCAAGAGACCCAGTACTTC. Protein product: CSSAGGNQETQYF.

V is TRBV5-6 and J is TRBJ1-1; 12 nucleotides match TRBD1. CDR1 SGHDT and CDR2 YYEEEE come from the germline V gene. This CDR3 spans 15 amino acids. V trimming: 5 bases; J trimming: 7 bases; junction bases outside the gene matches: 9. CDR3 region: CASRKKGQGAFEAFF. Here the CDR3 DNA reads TGTGCCAGCAGGAAAAAGGGACAGGGGGCGTTTGAAGCTTTCTTT. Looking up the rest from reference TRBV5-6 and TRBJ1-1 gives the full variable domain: DAGVTQSPTHLIKTRGQQVTLRCSPKSGHDTVSWYQQALGQGPQFIFQYYEEEERQRGNFPDRFSGHQFPNYSSELNVNALLLGDSALYLCASRKKGQGAFEAFFGQGTRLTVV.

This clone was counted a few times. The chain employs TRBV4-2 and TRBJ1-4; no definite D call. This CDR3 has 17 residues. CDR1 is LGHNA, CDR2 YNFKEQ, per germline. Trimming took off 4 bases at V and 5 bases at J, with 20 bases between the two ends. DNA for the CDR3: TGTGCCAGCAGCCTCCTGCCCCCGGGAATCAACAATGAAAAACTGTTTTTT. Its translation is CASSLLPPGINNEKLFF.

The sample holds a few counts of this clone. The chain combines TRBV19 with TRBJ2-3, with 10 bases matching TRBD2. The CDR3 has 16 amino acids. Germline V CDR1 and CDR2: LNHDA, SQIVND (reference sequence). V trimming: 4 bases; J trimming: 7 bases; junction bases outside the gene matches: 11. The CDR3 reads CASSRSSGGAENTQYF. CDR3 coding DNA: TGTGCCAGTAGTAGATCGAGCGGGGGGGCCGAAAATACGCAGTATTTT.

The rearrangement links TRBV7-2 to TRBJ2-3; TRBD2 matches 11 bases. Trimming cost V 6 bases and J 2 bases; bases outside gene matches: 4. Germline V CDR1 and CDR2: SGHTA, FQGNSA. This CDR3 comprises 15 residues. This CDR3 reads CASRLAGAHTDTQYF. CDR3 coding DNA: TGTGCCAGCAGACTAGCGGGGGCCCACACAGATACGCAGTATTTT.

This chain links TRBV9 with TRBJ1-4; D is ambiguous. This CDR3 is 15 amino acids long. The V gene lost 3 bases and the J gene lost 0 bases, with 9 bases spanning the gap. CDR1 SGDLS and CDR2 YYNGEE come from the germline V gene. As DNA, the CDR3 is TGTGCCAGCAGCGCTCCCTCTGCAACTAATGAAAAACTGTTTTTT. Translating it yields CASSAPSATNEKLFF.

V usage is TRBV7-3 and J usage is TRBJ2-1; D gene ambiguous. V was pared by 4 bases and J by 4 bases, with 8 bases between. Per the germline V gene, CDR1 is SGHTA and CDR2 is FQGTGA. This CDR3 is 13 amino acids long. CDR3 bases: TGTGCCAGCAGCTCCAATGTTTACAATGAGCAGTTCTTC. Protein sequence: CASSSNVYNEQFF.

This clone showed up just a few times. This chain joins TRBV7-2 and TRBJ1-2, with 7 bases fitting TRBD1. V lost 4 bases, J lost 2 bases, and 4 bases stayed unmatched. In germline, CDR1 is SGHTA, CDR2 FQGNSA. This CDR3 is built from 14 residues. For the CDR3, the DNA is TGTGCCAGCAGCTCACCGGACAGGAACTATGGCTACACCTTC. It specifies CASSSPDRNYGYTF.